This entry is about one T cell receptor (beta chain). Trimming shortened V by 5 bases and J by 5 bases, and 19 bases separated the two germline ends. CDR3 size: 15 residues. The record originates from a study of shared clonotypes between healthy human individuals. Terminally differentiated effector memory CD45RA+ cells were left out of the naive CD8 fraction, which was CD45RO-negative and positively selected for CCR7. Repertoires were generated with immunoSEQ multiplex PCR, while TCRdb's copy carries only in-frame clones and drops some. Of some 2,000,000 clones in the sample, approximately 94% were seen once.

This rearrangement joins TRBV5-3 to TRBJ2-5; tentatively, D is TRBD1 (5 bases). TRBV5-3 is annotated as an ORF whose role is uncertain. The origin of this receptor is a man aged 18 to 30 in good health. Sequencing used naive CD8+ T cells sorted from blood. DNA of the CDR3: TGTGCCAGAAGTCTTCTAAGGGGTATCGGTGAGACCCAGTACTTC. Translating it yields CARSLLRGIGETQYF.